This TCR beta chain stems from a study of shared clonotypes between healthy human individuals. Study information: Each donor had three CD4 naive, three CD4 memory, two CD8 naive and one CD8 memory plate.

Over several immunoSEQ plates, each subset's genomic DNA was distributed in even portions. The method was immunoSEQ multiplex PCR; TCRdb's version includes in-frame clones alone and lacks a portion of them. Seen here are 2 million or so clones, roughly 94% observed once, and the top ten hold 0.13%. The sample comprised naive CD4+ T cells sorted from blood. Subset described: CD45RA+ positively selected. This clonotype was sampled from a man aged 18-30 years in good health.

CDR3 DNA: TGTGCCTGGAGAGCGACTAGAGGTACGCAGTATTTT. This translates into CAWRATRGTQYF. The V call is TRBV30, the J call TRBJ2-3; D may be TRBD2 (6 bases). Germline V CDR1 and CDR2: GTSNPN, SVGIG (reference sequence). The CDR3 covers 12 residues. V was shortened by 3 bases and J by 8 bases, with 12 bases between the two germline ends. Full variable domain (rest looked up from reference TRBV30 and TRBJ2-3): SQTIHQWPATLVQPVGSPLSLECTVEGTSNPNLYWYRQAAGRGLQLLFYSVGIGQISSEVPQNLSASRPQDRQFILSSKKLLLSDSGFYLCAWRATRGTQYFGPGTRLTVL.